This T cell receptor beta chain was sequenced for a study of patients and donors after allogeneic stem cell transplantation. This clonotype has more than one count but fewer than ten. TCRdb fed the RT-PCR reads into MiXCR, producing one record per CDR3 protein. The data contain 800,000 to 1,000,000 distinct CDR3 sequences, roughly 18% of them singletons. Germline V gives CDR1 SGHDT, CDR2 YYEEEE. Trimming took off 3 bases at V and 2 bases at J, with 10 bases between the two ends. This CDR3 is 14 amino acids long. The sequenced sample was blood, either unsorted or a sorted T cell fraction (not recorded which). The rearrangement links TRBV5-6 to TRBJ2-3; D not resolved. This receptor was obtained from a human donor who was either an allogeneic HSCT recipient or a stem cell or donor lymphocyte infusion donor (not recorded which). It is not recorded whose cells these are; they may come from a transplant donor. The CDR3 nucleotides read TGTGCCAGCAGCTCTACGAAGAACACAGATACGCAGTATTTT. Encoded protein: CASSSTKNTDTQYF.